A single sample is the source of the 13 T cell receptor beta chains below, sequenced in a study of T cell repertoires in cytomegalovirus infection. TCRdb reprocessed the reads with MiXCR, giving one entry per CDR3 protein. The sample contains around 490,000 distinct CDR3 sequences, about 25% of which appear only once. The sequenced material came from PBMCs. These receptors all stem from a human donor in good health (CMV status not recorded). Some clones in this sample may be carry-over from other donors' samples.

This clonotype was seen ten or more times. The V gene is TRBV7-8, the J gene TRBJ2-2; D possibly uses TRBD1 or TRBD2 (6 bases each). The CDR3 extends over 15 amino acids. The V gene lost 5 bases and the J gene lost 7 bases, with 17 bases spanning the gap. CDR1 and CDR2 (germline): SGHVS, FQNEAQ. The CDR3 loop reads CASSPSSGAVGELFF. The CDR3 DNA reads as TGTGCCAGCAGCCCGAGCTCGGGGGCGGTCGGGGAGCTGTTTTTT.

This clonotype was seen more than once but under ten times. This chain links TRBV7-9 with TRBJ2-3; 14 positions agree with TRBD2. This CDR3 comprises 18 residues. V dropped 3 bases and J dropped 0; count of bases not matched to a gene: 5. Germline CDR1 is SEHNR and CDR2 is FQNEAQ (reference sequence). CDR3 sequence: CASSLGLAGVFSTDTQYF. The CDR3 bases are TGTGCCAGCAGCTTGGGACTAGCGGGAGTGTTTAGCACAGATACGCAGTATTTT.

This clonotype was seen at least ten times. DNA for the CDR3: TGTGCCAGCAGCTTAATGGCGGGGCCTACCTACGAGCAGTACTTC. Amino acid sequence: CASSLMAGPTYEQYF. This chain links TRBV7-3 with TRBJ2-7, with D perhaps TRBD2 (6 bases). V was shortened by 1 base and J by 2 bases, with 12 bases between the two germline ends. The CDR3 totals 15 residues. CDR1 and CDR2 from the germline V gene are SGHTA and FQGTGA.

As concerns this clonotype: This may arise from a read error, as a much more abundant clone is one base away. This chain joins TRBV7-2 and TRBJ1-5; TRBD1 agrees at 9 bases. Germline loops: CDR1 SGHTA, CDR2 FQGNSA. The CDR3 has 15 amino acids. The DNA for the CDR3 is TGTGCCAGCAGCATTACAGGGGGCGGTGATCAGCCCCATCATTTT. This gives the protein CASSITGGGDQPHHF.

The sample holds a few counts of this clonotype. The chain has TRBV7-2 and TRBJ2-5, with a weak D call TRBD2 (6 bases). V was pared by 6 bases and J by 7 bases, with 12 bases between. CDR3 length: 12 residues. Germline V lookup: CDR1 SGHTA, CDR2 FQGNSA. The CDR3 coding sequence is TGTGCCAGCAGTCCTAGCGTGGGGACCCAGTACTTC. Its protein product is CASSPSVGTQYF.

The chain links TRBV12-3 or TRBV12-4 to TRBJ2-2, with D hard to call. Trimming took 7 bases from V and 4 from J, leaving 19 bases between them. This CDR3 spans 16 amino acids. The CDR3 DNA reads as TGTGCCAGCAACTTAGGGCCAACAGCCGTCACCGGGGAGCTGTTTTTT. Translated: CASNLGPTAVTGELFF.

The chain combines TRBV18 with TRBJ2-5; D gene ambiguous. This CDR3 has 12 residues. V was clipped by 2 bases and J by 2 bases, with 3 bases between them. Germline lookup yields CDR1 KGHSH and CDR2 LQKENI. The CDR3 DNA sequence: TGTGCCAGCTCACCAAAACAAGAGACCCAGTACTTC. Protein sequence: CASSPKQETQYF.

This clonotype was seen many times. This chain joins TRBV6-6 and TRBJ2-7, with 7 bases that match TRBD2. Trimming removed 0 bases from V and 2 bases from J; junction bases left unmatched: 1. Germline loops: CDR1 MNHNY, CDR2 SVGAGI (reference sequence). The CDR3 runs to 14 residues. This CDR3 is CASSYSGLAYEQYF. The DNA of the CDR3 is TGTGCCAGCAGTTACTCCGGACTAGCCTACGAGCAGTACTTC.

This clonotype came up a few times. The gene calls are TRBV6-6 and TRBJ2-1, with TRBD2 as a possible D gene (6 bases). CDR1 and CDR2 (germline): MNHNY, SVGAGI (reference sequence). The CDR3 totals 12 residues. V lost 8 bases to trimming and J lost 9 bases, with 14 bases between them. CDR3 DNA sequence: TGTGCCAGCCGACTAGGAGAGGGTGAGCAGTTCTTC. Protein product: CASRLGEGEQFF.

This clonotype was counted a few times. The gene calls are TRBV12-3 or TRBV12-4 and TRBJ2-3, with a tentative D call TRBD1 (5 bases). The CDR3 is 14 amino acids. V was cut by 1 base and J by 4 bases, with 9 bases left in between. The CDR3 loop is CASSLGSGPDTQYF. CDR3 bases: TGTGCCAGCAGTTTAGGATCAGGGCCAGATACGCAGTATTTT.

The rearrangement joins TRBV5-1 to TRBJ1-2; perhaps TRBD1 as D (6 bases). In germline, CDR1 is SGHRS, CDR2 YFSETQ. V was pared by 0 bases and J by 8 bases, with 8 bases between. The CDR3 spans 12 residues. The CDR3 protein is CASSLDRAGYTF. The CDR3 DNA reads TGCGCCAGCAGCTTGGACAGGGCGGGCTACACCTTC.

This chain connects TRBV24-1 to TRBJ1-5; D gene unclear. Trimming left V 4 bases short and J 6 bases short, with 18 bases between. Per germline, CDR1 KGHDR and CDR2 SFDVKD. The CDR3 totals 16 residues. The CDR3 protein is CATSERREPVGQPQHF. For the CDR3, the DNA is TGTGCCACCAGTGAACGCCGGGAGCCCGTAGGTCAGCCCCAGCATTTT.

This clonotype appeared a few times. The chain couples TRBV12-3 or TRBV12-4 to TRBJ2-2; the match to TRBD2 covers 11 bases. The ends lost 1 base at V and 0 bases at J; junction bases unmatched: 1. The CDR3 extends over 17 amino acids. The CDR3 here is CASSLGLAGPNTGELFF. The CDR3 bases are TGTGCCAGCAGTTTAGGACTAGCGGGACCGAACACCGGGGAGCTGTTTTTT.